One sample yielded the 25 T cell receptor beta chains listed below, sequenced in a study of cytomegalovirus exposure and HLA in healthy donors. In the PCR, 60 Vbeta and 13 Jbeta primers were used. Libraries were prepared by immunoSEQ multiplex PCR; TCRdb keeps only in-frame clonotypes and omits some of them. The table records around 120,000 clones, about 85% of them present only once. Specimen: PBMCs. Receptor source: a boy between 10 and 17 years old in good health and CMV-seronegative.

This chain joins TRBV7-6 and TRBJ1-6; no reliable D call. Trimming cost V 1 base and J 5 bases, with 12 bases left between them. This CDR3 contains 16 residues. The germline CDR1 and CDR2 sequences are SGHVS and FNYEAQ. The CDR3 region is CASSLVPEAHNSPLHF. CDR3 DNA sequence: TGTGCCAGCAGCTTAGTACCCGAAGCCCATAATTCACCCCTCCACTTT. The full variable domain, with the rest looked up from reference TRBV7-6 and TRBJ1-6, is GAGVSQSPRYKVTKRGQDVALRCDPISGHVSLYWYRQALGQGPEFLTYFNYEAQQDKSGLPNDRFSAERPEGSISTLTIQRTEQRDSAMYRCASSLVPEAHNSPLHFGNGTRLTVT.

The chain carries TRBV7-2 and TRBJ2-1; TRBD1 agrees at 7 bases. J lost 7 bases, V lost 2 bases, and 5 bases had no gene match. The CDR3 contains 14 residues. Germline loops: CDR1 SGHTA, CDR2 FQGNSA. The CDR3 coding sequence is TGTGCCAGCAGCTTAAGAGGGGGCGAGAATGAGCAGTTCTTC. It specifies CASSLRGGENEQFF.

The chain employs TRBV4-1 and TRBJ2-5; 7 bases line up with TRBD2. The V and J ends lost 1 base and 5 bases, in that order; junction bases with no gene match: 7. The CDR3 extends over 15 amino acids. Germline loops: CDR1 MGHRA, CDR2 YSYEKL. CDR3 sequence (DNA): TGCGCCAGCAGCCAAGTTGCGGGGGTGAGGGAGACCCAGTACTTC. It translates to CASSQVAGVRETQYF.

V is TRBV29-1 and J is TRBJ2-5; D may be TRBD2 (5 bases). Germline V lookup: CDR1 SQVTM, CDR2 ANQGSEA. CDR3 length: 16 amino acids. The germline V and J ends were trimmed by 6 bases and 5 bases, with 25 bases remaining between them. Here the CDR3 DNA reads TGCAGCGTCACACACCGTGCCAGCGGCGTTGAGGAGACCCAGTACTTC. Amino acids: CSVTHRASGVEETQYF.

CDR3 region: CASSPPVVQGSSYNEQFF. The CDR3 DNA reads as TGTGCCAGCTCACCCCCAGTCGTACAGGGTAGCTCCTACAATGAGCAGTTCTTC. The chain combines TRBV18 with TRBJ2-1; D perhaps matches TRBD1 (6 bases). Germline V CDR1 and CDR2: KGHSH, LQKENI. The CDR3 spans 18 residues. Trimming left V 3 bases short and J 0 bases short, with 18 bases between.

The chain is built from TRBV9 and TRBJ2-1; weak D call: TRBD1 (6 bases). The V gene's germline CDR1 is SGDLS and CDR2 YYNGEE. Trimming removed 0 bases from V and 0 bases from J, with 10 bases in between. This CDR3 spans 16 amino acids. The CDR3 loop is CASSVEGHHSYNEQFF. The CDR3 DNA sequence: TGTGCCAGCAGCGTAGAGGGACACCACTCCTACAATGAGCAGTTCTTC.

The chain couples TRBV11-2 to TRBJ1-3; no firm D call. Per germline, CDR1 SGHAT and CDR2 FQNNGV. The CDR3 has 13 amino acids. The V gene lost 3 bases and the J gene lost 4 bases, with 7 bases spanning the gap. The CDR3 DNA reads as TGTGCCAGCAGCTTTGAGGCCGGAAACACCATATATTTT. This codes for CASSFEAGNTIYF. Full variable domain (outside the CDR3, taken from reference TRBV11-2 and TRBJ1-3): EAGVAQSPRYKIIEKRQSVAFWCNPISGHATLYWYQQILGQGPKLLIQFQNNGVVDDSQLPKDRFSAERLKGVDSTLKIQPAKLEDSAVYLCASSFEAGNTIYFGEGSWLTVV.

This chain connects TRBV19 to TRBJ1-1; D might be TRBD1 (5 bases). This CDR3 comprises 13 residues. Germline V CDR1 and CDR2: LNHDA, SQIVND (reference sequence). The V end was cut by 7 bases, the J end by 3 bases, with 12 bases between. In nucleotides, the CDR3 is TGTGCCAGTATCAGGCAGGGTGACACTGAAGCTTTCTTT. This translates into CASIRQGDTEAFF.

This CDR3 reads CASSPLPRGNVYGYTF. The CDR3 coding sequence is TGCGCCAGCAGCCCATTACCCAGGGGGAATGTGTATGGCTACACCTTC. V and J are TRBV4-1 and TRBJ1-2; 7 bases are shared with TRBD1. Germline CDR1 and CDR2: MGHRA and YSYEKL. Losses at the gene ends were 4 bases for V and 5 bases for J; bases not matched to a gene: 13. CDR3 length equals 16 residues.

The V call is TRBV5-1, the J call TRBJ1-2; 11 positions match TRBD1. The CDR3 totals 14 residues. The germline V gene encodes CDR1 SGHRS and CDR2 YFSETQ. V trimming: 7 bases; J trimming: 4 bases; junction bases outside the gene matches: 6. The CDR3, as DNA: TGCGCCAGCTACCCCGGGACAGGGGGCTATGGCTACACCTTC. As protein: CASYPGTGGYGYTF.

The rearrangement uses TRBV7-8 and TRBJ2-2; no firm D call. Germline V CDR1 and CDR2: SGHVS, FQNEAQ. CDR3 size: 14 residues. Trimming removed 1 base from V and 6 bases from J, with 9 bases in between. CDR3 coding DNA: TGTGCCAGCAGCTTAGGGCCCCCACCCGGGGAGCTGTTTTTT. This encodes CASSLGPPPGELFF.

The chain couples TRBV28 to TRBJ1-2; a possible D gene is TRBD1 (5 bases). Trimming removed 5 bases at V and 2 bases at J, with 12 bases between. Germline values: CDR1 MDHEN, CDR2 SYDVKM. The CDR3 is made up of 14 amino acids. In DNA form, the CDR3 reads TGTGCCAGCAGTCCACCAGACAGAAACTATGGCTACACCTTC. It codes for CASSPPDRNYGYTF.

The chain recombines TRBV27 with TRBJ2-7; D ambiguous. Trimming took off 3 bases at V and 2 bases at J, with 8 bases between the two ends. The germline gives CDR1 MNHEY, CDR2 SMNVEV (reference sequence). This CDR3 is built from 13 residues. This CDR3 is CASSLGNTYEQYF. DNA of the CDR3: TGTGCCAGCAGTTTGGGCAATACCTACGAGCAGTACTTC.

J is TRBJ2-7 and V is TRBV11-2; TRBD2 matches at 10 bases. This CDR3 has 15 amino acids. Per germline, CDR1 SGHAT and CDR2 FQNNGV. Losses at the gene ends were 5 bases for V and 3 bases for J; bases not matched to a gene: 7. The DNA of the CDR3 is TGTGCCAGCAGCCCCGGGACTAGCGTATTCTACGAGCAGTACTTC. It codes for CASSPGTSVFYEQYF.

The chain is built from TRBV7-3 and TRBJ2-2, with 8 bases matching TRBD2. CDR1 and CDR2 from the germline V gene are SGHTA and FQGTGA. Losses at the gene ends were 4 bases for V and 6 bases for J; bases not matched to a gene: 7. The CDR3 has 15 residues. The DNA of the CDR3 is TGTGCCAGCAGCTACTTTACCGGGAGGGCCGGGGAGCTGTTTTTT. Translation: CASSYFTGRAGELFF.

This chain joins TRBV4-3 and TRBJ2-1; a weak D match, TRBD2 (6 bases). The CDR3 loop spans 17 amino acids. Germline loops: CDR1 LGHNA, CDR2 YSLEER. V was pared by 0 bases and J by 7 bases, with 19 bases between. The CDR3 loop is CASSQDITGLLFNEQFF. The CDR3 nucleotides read TGCGCCAGCAGCCAAGATATTACGGGACTCCTATTTAATGAGCAGTTCTTC.

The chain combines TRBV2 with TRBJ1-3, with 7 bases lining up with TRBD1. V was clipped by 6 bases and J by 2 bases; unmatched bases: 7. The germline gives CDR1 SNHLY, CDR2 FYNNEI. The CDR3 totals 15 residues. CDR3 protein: CASRPDRFAGNTIYF. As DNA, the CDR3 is TGTGCCAGCAGACCGGACAGGTTTGCTGGAAACACCATATATTTT. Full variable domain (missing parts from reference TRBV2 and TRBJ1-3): EPEVTQTPSHQVTQMGQEVILRCVPISNHLYFYWYRQILGQKVEFLVSFYNNEISEKSEIFDDQFSVERPDGSNFTLKIRSTKLEDSAMYFCASRPDRFAGNTIYFGEGSWLTVV.

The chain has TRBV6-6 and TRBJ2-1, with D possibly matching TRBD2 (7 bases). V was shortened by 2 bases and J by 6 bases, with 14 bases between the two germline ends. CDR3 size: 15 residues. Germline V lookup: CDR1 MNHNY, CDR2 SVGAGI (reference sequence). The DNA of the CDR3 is TGTGCCAGCAGTTACGGAGGGAGGGGGGTCAATGAGCAGTTCTTC. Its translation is CASSYGGRGVNEQFF.

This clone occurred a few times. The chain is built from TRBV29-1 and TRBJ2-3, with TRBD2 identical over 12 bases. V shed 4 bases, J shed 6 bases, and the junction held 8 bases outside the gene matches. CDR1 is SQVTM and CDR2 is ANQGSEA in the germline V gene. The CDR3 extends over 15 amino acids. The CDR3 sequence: CSVGLAGGPSDTQYF. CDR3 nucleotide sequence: TGCAGCGTTGGGCTAGCGGGGGGGCCTTCGGATACGCAGTATTTT.

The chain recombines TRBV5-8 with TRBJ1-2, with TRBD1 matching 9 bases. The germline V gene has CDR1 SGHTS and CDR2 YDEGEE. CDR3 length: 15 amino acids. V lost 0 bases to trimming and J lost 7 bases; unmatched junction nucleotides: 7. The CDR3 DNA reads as TGTGCCAGCAGCTTGGGAGGACAGGGGCAGGGTGGCTACACCTTC. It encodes CASSLGGQGQGGYTF.

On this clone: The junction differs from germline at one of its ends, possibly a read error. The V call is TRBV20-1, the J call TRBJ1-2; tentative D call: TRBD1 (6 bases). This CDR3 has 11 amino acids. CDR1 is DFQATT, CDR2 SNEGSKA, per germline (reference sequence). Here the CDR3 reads CSALEVRTAHF. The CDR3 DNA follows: TGCAGTGCCCTAGAAGTGAGGACAGCACACTTC.

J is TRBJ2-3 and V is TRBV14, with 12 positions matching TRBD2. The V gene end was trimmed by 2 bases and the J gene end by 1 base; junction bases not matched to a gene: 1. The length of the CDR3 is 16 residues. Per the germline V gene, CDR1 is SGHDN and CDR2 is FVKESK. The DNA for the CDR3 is TGTGCCAGCAGCCAACTAGCGGGGGGGCGCACAGATACGCAGTATTTT. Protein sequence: CASSQLAGGRTDTQYF.

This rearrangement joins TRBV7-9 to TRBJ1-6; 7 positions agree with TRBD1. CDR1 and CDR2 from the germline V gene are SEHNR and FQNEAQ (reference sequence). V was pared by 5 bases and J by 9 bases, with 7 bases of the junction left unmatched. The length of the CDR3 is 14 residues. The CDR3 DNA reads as TGTGCCAGCAGCGTAAACAGGGGAGGTTCACCCCTCCACTTT. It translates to CASSVNRGGSPLHF.

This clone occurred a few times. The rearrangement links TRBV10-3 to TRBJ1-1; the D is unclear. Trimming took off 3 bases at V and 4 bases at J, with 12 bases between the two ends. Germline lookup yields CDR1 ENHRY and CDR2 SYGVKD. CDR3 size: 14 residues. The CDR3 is CAISDPKRGTEAFF. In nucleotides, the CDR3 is TGTGCCATCAGTGATCCAAAACGGGGCACTGAAGCTTTCTTT.

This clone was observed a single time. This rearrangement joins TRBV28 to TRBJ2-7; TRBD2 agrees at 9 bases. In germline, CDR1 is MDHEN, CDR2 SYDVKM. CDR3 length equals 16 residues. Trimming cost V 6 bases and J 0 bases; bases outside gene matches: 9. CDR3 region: CASSRLAGAHSYEQYF. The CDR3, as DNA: TGTGCCAGCAGCCGATTAGCGGGAGCGCACTCCTACGAGCAGTACTTC. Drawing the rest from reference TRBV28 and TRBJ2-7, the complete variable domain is DVKVTQSSRYLVKRTGEKVFLECVQDMDHENMFWYRQDPGLGLRLIYFSYDVKMKEKGDIPEGYSVSREKKERFSLILESASTNQTSMYLCASSRLAGAHSYEQYFGPGTRLTVT.